Listed below are T cell receptor beta chains from one sample, sequenced in a study of tumor and adjacent non-tumor tissue in lung cancer. TCRdb ran MiXCR on the multiplex PCR reads and lists one entry per CDR3 protein. Here the sample spans about 50,000 distinct CDR3 sequences, 70% to 80% being singletons. The sample was distant non-tumor lung tissue. The receptor set was obtained from a woman aged 55-69 years with non-small cell lung cancer. Each CDR3 is given with its conserved first and last residue. Fields, in order: V gene, J gene, CDR3 protein.

V gene: TRBV4-3
J gene: TRBJ2-7
CDR3 protein: CASSQPPVAGFSYEPYF

V gene: TRBV11-2
J gene: TRBJ1-5
CDR3 protein: CASSFTGRELQHF

V gene: TRBV12-3/TRBV12-4
J gene: TRBJ2-7
CDR3 protein: CVSRIRGYSYEQYF

V gene: TRBV12-3/TRBV12-4
J gene: TRBJ2-1
CDR3 protein: CASKRYIGWNEQVF

V gene: TRBV11-3
J gene: TRBJ2-7
CDR3 protein: CASSLDTGTYEQYF

V gene: TRBV2
J gene: TRBJ1-5
CDR3 protein: CASTESPNGQPQHF

V gene: TRBV5-5
J gene: TRBJ2-2
CDR3 protein: CASSSSLISNTGELFF

V gene: TRBV28
J gene: TRBJ1-1
CDR3 protein: CASRSTGVSIEAFF

V gene: TRBV12-3/TRBV12-4
J gene: TRBJ2-4
CDR3 protein: CASSLRSGTKSIQYF

V gene: TRBV6-1
J gene: TRBJ1-6
CDR3 protein: CASTGEGNSPLHF

V gene: TRBV11-1
J gene: TRBJ2-1
CDR3 protein: CASSIDGGRDEQFF

V gene: TRBV6-1
J gene: TRBJ1-2
CDR3 protein: CAITVGGVGYGYTF

V gene: TRBV6-2/TRBV6-3
J gene: TRBJ2-7
CDR3 protein: CVSSRSGQSYEQYF

V gene: TRBV30
J gene: TRBJ2-5
CDR3 protein: CAWSIPTGGQETQYF

V gene: TRBV5-6
J gene: TRBJ2-3
CDR3 protein: CASSSGSHSTDTHYF

V gene: TRBV4-3
J gene: TRBJ1-4
CDR3 protein: CASSREKGGQVNEKLFF

V gene: TRBV5-1
J gene: TRBJ2-5
CDR3 protein: CASSLEGNGDTQYF

V gene: TRBV11-2
J gene: TRBJ1-2
CDR3 protein: CVSSSGSGVYTF

V gene: TRBV4-3
J gene: TRBJ2-2
CDR3 protein: CVSSQDRQGTWTRAGELFF

V gene: TRBV28
J gene: TRBJ2-7
CDR3 protein: CASSLKSGTSTYEQYF

V gene: TRBV6-1
J gene: TRBJ2-3
CDR3 protein: CTSSVRGGTDTQYF

V gene: TRBV20-1
J gene: TRBJ2-3
CDR3 protein: CSALPGLATRTDTQYF

V gene: TRBV4-3
J gene: TRBJ2-3
CDR3 protein: CASSPKTGMGATDTQYF

V gene: TRBV29-1
J gene: TRBJ1-2
CDR3 protein: CSVELLARQYNYGYTF

V gene: TRBV6-1
J gene: TRBJ1-1
CDR3 protein: CASSEHRDETEAFF

V gene: TRBV6-6
J gene: TRBJ2-5
CDR3 protein: CTSNAVQETQYF

V gene: TRBV6-6
J gene: TRBJ2-7
CDR3 protein: CASKLTGGAPYEQYF

V gene: TRBV12-3/TRBV12-4
J gene: TRBJ2-2
CDR3 protein: CASRDGGTNTGELFF

V gene: TRBV5-1
J gene: TRBJ1-6
CDR3 protein: CASSFEGFSYNSPLHF

V gene: TRBV7-8
J gene: TRBJ1-2
CDR3 protein: CASSLNPAGGGGYTF

V gene: TRBV4-3
J gene: TRBJ2-2
CDR3 protein: CTISQEEGTASNTGELFF